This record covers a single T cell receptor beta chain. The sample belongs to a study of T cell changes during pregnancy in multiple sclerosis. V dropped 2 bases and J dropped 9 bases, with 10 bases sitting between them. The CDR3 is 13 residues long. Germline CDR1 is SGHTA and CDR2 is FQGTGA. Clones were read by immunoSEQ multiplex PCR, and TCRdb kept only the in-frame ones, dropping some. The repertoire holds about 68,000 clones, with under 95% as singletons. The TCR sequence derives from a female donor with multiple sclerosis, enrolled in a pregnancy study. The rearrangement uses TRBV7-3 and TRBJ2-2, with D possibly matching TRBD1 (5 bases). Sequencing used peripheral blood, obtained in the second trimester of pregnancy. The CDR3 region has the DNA TGTGCCAGCAGCTTAGTAGGGGCCCGGGAGCTGTTTTTT. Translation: CASSLVGARELFF.